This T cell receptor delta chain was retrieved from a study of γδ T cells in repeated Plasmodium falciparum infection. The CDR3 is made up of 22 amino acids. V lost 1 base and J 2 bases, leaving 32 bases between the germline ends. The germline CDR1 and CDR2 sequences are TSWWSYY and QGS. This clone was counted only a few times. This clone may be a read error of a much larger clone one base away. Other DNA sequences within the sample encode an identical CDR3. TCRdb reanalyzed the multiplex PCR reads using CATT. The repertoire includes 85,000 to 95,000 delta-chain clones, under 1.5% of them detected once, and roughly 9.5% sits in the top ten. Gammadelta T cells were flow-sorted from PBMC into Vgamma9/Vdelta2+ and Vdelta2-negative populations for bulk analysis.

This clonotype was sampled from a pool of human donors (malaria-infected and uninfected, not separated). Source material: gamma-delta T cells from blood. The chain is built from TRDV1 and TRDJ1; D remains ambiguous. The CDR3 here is CALGEPMAFLHYTREGTDKLIF. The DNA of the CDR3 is TGTGCTCTTGGGGAACCGATGGCCTTTCTACACTACACCAGGGAAGGTACCGATAAACTCATCTTT.